The T cell receptor beta chain described here comes from a study of graft-versus-host responses after intestinal transplantation. Only a few counts were recorded for this clone. The antigen remains unidentified. TCRdb's table, derived via immunoSEQ multiplex PCR, lists solely in-frame clones and lacks some. The sample consists of fewer than 90,000 clones, approximately 94% of them appearing once. Per the germline V gene, CDR1 is SGHRS and CDR2 is YFSETQ. This CDR3 spans 15 amino acids. The trim removed 0 bases at V and 2 bases at J, leaving 0 bases unmatched. This clonotype was obtained from a human donor who was the organ donor for an intestinal transplant. The V gene is TRBV5-1, the J gene TRBJ1-5, with 9 bases lining up with TRBD1. The material was unstimulated CD4+ T cells sorted from spleen or lymph node cells, obtained before transplant. Here the CDR3 DNA reads TGCGCCAGCAGCTTGGGGACAGGGGGCAATCAGCCCCAGCATTTT. Protein: CASSLGTGGNQPQHF.